This TCR beta chain was documented in a study of CD8+CD57+ T cells in acquired aplastic anemia. Study-wide points: Statistical testing detected no significant gap in CD8+ Simpson's diversity between patients and controls. Some 28 sequences, all CD8+ CDR3, were shared between patients and controls.

Previously, flow cytometry had revealed CD8+CD57+ cell expansion in the patients chosen for sequencing. The germline gives CDR1 MNHNY, CDR2 SVGAGI (reference sequence). V shed 0 bases and J shed 7 bases, with 7 bases lying between them. The CDR3 is made up of 13 amino acids. Ten or more counts support this clonotype. As yet, its antigen is unknown. Both TCR beta VDJ combination and CDR3 sequence profiling were carried out. Genomic DNA was the template for this profiling. TCRdb analysed the reads with MiXCR anew, one entry per CDR3 protein. The sample shows under 200,000 distinct CDR3 sequences, roughly 50% of them seen only once.

Sequenced sample: sorted CD4+, CD8+, or CD8+CD57+ T cells (not recorded which) from PBMCs. The chain carries TRBV6-6 and TRBJ1-5; D call uncertain. The clonotype comes from a human donor with aplastic anemia. This chain's CDR3 is CASSYSRQQPQHF. The CDR3 nucleotides are TGTGCCAGCAGTTACTCGAGACAACAGCCCCAGCATTTT.